One sample yielded the 26 T cell receptor beta chains listed below, sequenced in a study of monozygotic twins with inflammatory bowel disease. Each CDR3 protein gets one entry in TCRdb, which reprocessed the 5' RACE reads and gives no DNA. Its table records under 350,000 distinct CDR3 sequences. The sequencing sample was made of blood. The receptor set was obtained from a human donor with ulcerative colitis or Crohn's disease, or a healthy co-twin of an affected twin (not recorded which).

V is TRBV20-1 and J is TRBJ1-3. The germline gives CDR1 DFQATT, CDR2 SNEGSKA (reference sequence). The CDR3 length is 14 residues. CDR3 loop: CSASNGVAGNTIYF.

The CDR3 sequence: CASSLGNPSTDTQYF. The chain combines TRBV7-9 with TRBJ2-3. Germline CDR1 is SEHNR and CDR2 is FQNEAQ (reference sequence). The CDR3 is made up of 15 amino acids.

This chain uses TRBV10-3 with TRBJ2-1. This CDR3 has 13 amino acids. CDR1 and CDR2 (germline): ENHRY, SYGVKD. CDR3 loop: CATRRGVYNEQFF.

CDR3 sequence reads: CASRRESHEQYF. The chain employs TRBV7-9 and TRBJ2-7; there is no DNA to check the TCRdb D call of TRBD2. Germline CDR1 reads SEHNR; CDR2 reads FQNEAQ (reference sequence). There are 12 residues in the CDR3.

This rearrangement joins TRBV5-5 to TRBJ2-2; TCRdb returns TRBD1, unconfirmable since there is no DNA. Germline V gene sequence: CDR1 SGHKS, CDR2 YYEKEE (reference sequence). This CDR3 has 15 amino acids. The CDR3 sequence: CASSLVRGPTGELFF. The full variable domain, in which reference TRBV5-5 and TRBJ2-2 provide the parts outside the CDR3, is DAGVTQSPTHLIKTRGQQVTLRCSPISGHKSVSWYQQVLGQGPQFIFQYYEKEERGRGNFPDRFSARQFPNYSSELNVNALLLGDSALYLCASSLVRGPTGELFFGEGSRLTVL.

J is TRBJ2-3 and V is TRBV7-3; with no DNA, the TCRdb D assignment of TRBD1 cannot be verified. From germline, CDR1 is SGHTA and CDR2 FQGTGA. This CDR3 region has 15 residues. The CDR3 protein is CASSLGGQLGDTQYF.

The V gene is TRBV20-1, the J gene TRBJ1-1. The CDR3 spans 11 residues. CDR1 and CDR2 (germline): DFQATT, SNEGSKA (reference sequence). CDR3 loop: CSARDRREAFF.

The chain links TRBV6-5 to TRBJ1-3; no DNA is available, so the TRBD1 call from TCRdb remains unchecked. From germline, CDR1 is MNHEY and CDR2 SVGAGI. This CDR3 region has 16 residues. CDR3 sequence: CASSYSTTASGNTIYF.

The chain recombines TRBV5-1 with TRBJ2-7. Germline values: CDR1 SGHRS, CDR2 YFSETQ. The CDR3 is 14 amino acids. Here the CDR3 reads CASSVMVSSYEQYF. The whole variable domain, filled in from reference TRBV5-1 and TRBJ2-7, reads KAGVTQTPRYLIKTRGQQVTLSCSPISGHRSVSWYQQTPGQGLQFLFEYFSETQRNKGNFPGRFSGRQFSNSRSEMNVSTLELGDSALYLCASSVMVSSYEQYFGPGTRLTVT.

V and J are TRBV7-8 and TRBJ1-1. The CDR3 covers 14 residues. Germline V gene lookup returns CDR1 SGHVS and CDR2 FQNEAQ. The CDR3: CASSLGQRNTEAFF.

The rearrangement joins TRBV20-1 to TRBJ2-5; TCRdb indicates TRBD2, and absent DNA this call remains unverified. The CDR3 length is 13 residues. From germline, CDR1 is DFQATT and CDR2 SNEGSKA (reference sequence). CDR3 loop: CSARGSLGETQYF.

The V call is TRBV3-1, the J call TRBJ2-1; TCRdb gives TRBD2 as the D gene, but with no DNA this cannot be confirmed. CDR1 LGHDT and CDR2 YNNKEL come from the germline V gene (reference sequence). This CDR3 region has 18 residues. This CDR3 reads CASKTSGRIGSSYNEQFF.

CDR3 loop: CASSPGTSDGEQYF. The chain combines TRBV6-1 with TRBJ2-7; the TCRdb D gene call, TRBD2, has no DNA to confirm it. The length of the CDR3 is 14 residues. CDR1 is MNHNS and CDR2 is SASEGT in the germline V gene.

The chain recombines TRBV6-5 with TRBJ1-1; TCRdb gives TRBD1 as the D gene, but with no DNA this cannot be confirmed. The CDR3 is made up of 15 amino acids. CDR1 MNHEY and CDR2 SVGAGI come from the germline V gene. The CDR3 is CASSYFGEGYTEAFF.

The V gene is TRBV4-3, the J gene TRBJ2-2. Germline V gene data show CDR1 as LGHNA and CDR2 as YSLEER. The CDR3 is made up of 14 amino acids. The CDR3 region is CASKWTRETGELFF.

V gene TRBV24-1 combines with J gene TRBJ2-3. From germline, CDR1 is KGHDR and CDR2 SFDVKD. This CDR3 is 14 amino acids long. This CDR3 is CATSDFGGADTQYF.

The chain links TRBV7-2 to TRBJ2-2; TCRdb returns TRBD1, unconfirmable since there is no DNA. Germline V CDR1 and CDR2: SGHTA, FQGNSA. This CDR3 has 16 amino acids. CDR3 protein: CASGHLGTGNTGELFF.

The genes are TRBV7-2 and TRBJ1-2; TCRdb picks TRBD1, but there is no DNA to check that call. This CDR3 region has 15 residues. CDR1 and CDR2 from the germline V gene are SGHTA and FQGNSA. This chain's CDR3 is CASSSSGTGLYGYTF.

The chain is built from TRBV7-8 and TRBJ2-7; the TCRdb call, TRBD2, lacks DNA for checking. Germline lookup yields CDR1 SGHVS and CDR2 FQNEAQ. This CDR3 region has 14 residues. The CDR3 protein is CASSLVGRSYEQYF.

The rearrangement joins TRBV20-1 to TRBJ2-7; TCRdb selects TRBD1, and the lack of DNA leaves this call unchecked. The CDR3 is 15 residues long. Germline CDR1 DFQATT, CDR2 SNEGSKA (reference sequence). CDR3 residues: CSASSGYSRGYEQYF.

This rearrangement joins TRBV6-5 to TRBJ1-5; no DNA is available, so the TRBD1 call from TCRdb remains unchecked. CDR1 is MNHEY and CDR2 is SVGAGI in the germline V gene. The CDR3 covers 13 residues. The CDR3 here is CASHQGGNQPQHF.

The V gene is TRBV12-3 or TRBV12-4, the J gene TRBJ1-2; TCRdb returns TRBD1, unconfirmable since there is no DNA. This CDR3 has 17 residues. CDR3 region: CASSSRTPFRSNYGYTF.

V is TRBV12-3 or TRBV12-4 and J is TRBJ2-7. The CDR3 has 15 amino acids. The CDR3 is CASSFFWFPDYEQYF.

This chain uses TRBV5-4 with TRBJ2-5; TCRdb outputs TRBD1, but without DNA this stays unchecked. The germline gives CDR1 SGHNT, CDR2 YYREEE (reference sequence). There are 14 residues in the CDR3. The CDR3 is CAGSSPRGSETQYF. The variable domain in full, completed from reference TRBV5-4 and TRBJ2-5, reads ETGVTQSPTHLIKTRGQQVTLRCSSQSGHNTVSWYQQALGQGPQFIFQYYREEENGRGNFPPRFSGLQFPNYSSELNVNALELDDSALYLCAGSSPRGSETQYFGPGTRLLVL.

This chain links TRBV5-1 with TRBJ2-7; as DNA is missing, the TRBD1 call by TCRdb cannot be tested. The CDR3 is 12 amino acids. From germline, CDR1 is SGHRS and CDR2 YFSETQ. The CDR3 protein is CASSLDRGAQYF.

This chain links TRBV15 with TRBJ1-2; TCRdb's D call of TRBD1 is untestable without DNA. The CDR3 loop spans 15 amino acids. Germline CDR1 and CDR2: LNHNV and YYDKDF (reference sequence). Here the CDR3 reads CATSRDKGEPYGYTF.